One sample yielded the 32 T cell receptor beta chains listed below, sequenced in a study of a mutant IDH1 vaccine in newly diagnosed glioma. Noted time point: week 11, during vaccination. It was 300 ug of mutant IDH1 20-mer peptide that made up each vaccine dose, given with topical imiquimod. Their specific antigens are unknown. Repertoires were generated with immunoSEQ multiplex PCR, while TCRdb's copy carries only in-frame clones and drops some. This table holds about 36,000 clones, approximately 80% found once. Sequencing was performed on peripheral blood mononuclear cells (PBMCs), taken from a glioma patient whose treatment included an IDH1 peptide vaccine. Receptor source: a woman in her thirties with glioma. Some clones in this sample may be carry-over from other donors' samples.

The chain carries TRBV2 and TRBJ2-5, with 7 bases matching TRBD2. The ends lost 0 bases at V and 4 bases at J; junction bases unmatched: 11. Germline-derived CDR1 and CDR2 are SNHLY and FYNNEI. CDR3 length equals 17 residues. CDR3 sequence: CASSEAGGGVSGETQYF. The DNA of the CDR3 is TGTGCCAGCAGTGAAGCGGGGGGAGGGGTCTCTGGAGAGACCCAGTACTTC.

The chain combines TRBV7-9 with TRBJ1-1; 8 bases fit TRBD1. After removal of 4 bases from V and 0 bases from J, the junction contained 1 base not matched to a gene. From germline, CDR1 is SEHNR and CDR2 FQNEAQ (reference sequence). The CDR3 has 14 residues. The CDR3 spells CASSSQGVNTEAFF. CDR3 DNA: TGTGCCAGCAGCTCACAGGGGGTGAACACTGAAGCTTTCTTT.

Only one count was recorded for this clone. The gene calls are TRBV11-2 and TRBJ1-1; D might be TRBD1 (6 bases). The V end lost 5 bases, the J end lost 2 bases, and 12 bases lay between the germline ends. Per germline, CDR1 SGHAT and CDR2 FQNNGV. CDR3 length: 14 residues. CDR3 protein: CASSPPGANTEAFF. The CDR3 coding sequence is TGTGCCAGCAGCCCGCCGGGGGCCAACACTGAAGCTTTCTTT.

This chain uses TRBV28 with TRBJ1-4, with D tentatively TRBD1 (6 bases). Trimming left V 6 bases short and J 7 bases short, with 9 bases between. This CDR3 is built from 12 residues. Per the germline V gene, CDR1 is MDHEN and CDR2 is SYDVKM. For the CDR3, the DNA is TGTGCCAGCAGCCAACAGGGTGAAAAACTGTTTTTT. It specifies CASSQQGEKLFF.

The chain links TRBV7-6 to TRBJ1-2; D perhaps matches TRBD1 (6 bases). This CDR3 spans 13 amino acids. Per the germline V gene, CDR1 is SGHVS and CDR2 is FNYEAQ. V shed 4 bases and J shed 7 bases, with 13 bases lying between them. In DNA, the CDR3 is TGTGCCAGCAGCTGGGGAGGACAGCTTGGCTACACCTTC. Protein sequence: CASSWGGQLGYTF.

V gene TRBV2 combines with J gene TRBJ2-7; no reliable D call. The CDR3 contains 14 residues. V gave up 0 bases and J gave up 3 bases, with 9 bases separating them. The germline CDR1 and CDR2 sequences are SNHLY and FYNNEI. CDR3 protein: CASSEALSSYEQYF. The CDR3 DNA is TGTGCCAGCAGTGAAGCGCTGTCCAGCTACGAGCAGTACTTC.

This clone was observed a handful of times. The CDR3, as DNA: TGTGCCACCAGCAGAGTAGGGCTAACGCAGTATTTT. This encodes CATSRVGLTQYF. This chain links TRBV15 with TRBJ2-3; D not certain. Germline V gene data show CDR1 as LNHNV and CDR2 as YYDKDF (reference sequence). This CDR3 spans 12 amino acids. The germline V and J ends were trimmed by 1 base and 9 bases, with 8 bases remaining between them.

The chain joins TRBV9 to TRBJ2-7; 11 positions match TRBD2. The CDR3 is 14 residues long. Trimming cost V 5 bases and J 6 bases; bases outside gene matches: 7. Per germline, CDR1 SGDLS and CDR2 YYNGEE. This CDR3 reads CASSDSGRASEQYF. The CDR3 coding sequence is TGTGCCAGCAGTGATAGCGGGAGGGCCTCCGAGCAGTACTTC. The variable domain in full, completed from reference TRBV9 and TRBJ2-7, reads DSGVTQTPKHLITATGQRVTLRCSPRSGDLSVYWYQQSLDQGLQFLIQYYNGEERAKGNILERFSAQQFPDLHSELNLSSLELGDSALYFCASSDSGRASEQYFGPGTRLTVT.

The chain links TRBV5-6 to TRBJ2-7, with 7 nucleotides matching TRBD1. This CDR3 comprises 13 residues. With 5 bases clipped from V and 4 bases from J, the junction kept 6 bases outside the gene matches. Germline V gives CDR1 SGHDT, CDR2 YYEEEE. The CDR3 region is CASRLTGKYEQYF. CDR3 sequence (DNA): TGTGCCAGCAGATTGACAGGGAAATACGAGCAGTACTTC.

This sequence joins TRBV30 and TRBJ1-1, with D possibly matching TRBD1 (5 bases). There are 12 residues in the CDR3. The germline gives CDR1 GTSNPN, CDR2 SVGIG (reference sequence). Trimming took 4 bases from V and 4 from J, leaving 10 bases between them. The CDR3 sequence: CAWTRGGTEAFF. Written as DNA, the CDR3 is TGTGCCTGGACCCGTGGGGGCACTGAAGCTTTCTTT.

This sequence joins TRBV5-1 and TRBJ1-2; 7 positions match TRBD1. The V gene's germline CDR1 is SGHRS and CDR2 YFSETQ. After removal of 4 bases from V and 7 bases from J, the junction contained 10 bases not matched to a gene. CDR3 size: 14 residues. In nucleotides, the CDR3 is TGCGCCAGCAGCCCAGGACAGGAAACTATTGGCTACACCTTC. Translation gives CASSPGQETIGYTF. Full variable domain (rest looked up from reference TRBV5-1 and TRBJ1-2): KAGVTQTPRYLIKTRGQQVTLSCSPISGHRSVSWYQQTPGQGLQFLFEYFSETQRNKGNFPGRFSGRQFSNSRSEMNVSTLELGDSALYLCASSPGQETIGYTFGSGTRLTVV.

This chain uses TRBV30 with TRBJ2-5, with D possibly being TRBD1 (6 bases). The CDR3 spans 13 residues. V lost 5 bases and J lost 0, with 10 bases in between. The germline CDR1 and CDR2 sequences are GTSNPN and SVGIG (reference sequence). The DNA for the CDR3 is TGTGCCTGGGTACAGGGAAACCAAGAGACCCAGTACTTC. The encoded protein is CAWVQGNQETQYF.

The CDR3 here is CASSRDREDGYTF. The DNA for the CDR3 is TGTGCCAGCAGCCGGGACAGGGAGGATGGCTACACCTTC. The rearrangement uses TRBV6-1 and TRBJ1-2; TRBD1 matches 9 bases. CDR1 and CDR2 from the germline V gene are MNHNS and SASEGT. V trimming: 6 bases; J trimming: 6 bases; junction bases outside the gene matches: 5. The CDR3 consists of 13 residues.

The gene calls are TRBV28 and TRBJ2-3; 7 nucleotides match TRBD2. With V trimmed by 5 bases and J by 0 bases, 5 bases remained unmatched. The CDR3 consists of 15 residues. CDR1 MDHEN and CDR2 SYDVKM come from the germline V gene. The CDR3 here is CASSPSGISTDTQYF. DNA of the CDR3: TGTGCCAGCAGTCCTAGCGGAATTAGCACAGATACGCAGTATTTT. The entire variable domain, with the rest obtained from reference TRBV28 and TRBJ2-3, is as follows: DVKVTQSSRYLVKRTGEKVFLECVQDMDHENMFWYRQDPGLGLRLIYFSYDVKMKEKGDIPEGYSVSREKKERFSLILESASTNQTSMYLCASSPSGISTDTQYFGPGTRLTVL.

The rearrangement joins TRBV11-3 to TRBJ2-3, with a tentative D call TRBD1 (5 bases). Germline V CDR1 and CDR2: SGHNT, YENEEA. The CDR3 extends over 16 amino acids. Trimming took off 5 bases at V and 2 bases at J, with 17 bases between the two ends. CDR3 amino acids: CASSRTFTGPTDTQYF. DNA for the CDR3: TGTGCCAGCAGCCGCACCTTTACAGGTCCCACAGATACGCAGTATTTT.

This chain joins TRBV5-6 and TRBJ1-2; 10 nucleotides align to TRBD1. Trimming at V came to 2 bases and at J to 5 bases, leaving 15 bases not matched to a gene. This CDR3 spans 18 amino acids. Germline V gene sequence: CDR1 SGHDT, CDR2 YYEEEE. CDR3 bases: TGTGCCAGCAGCTTAAACTTTGGGACAGGGGAAGATTGGTATGGCTACACCTTC. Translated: CASSLNFGTGEDWYGYTF.

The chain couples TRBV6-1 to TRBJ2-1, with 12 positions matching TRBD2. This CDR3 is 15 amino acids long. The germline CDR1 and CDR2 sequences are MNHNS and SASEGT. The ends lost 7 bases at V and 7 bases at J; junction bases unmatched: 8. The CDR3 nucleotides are TGTGCCAGCACTCGACTAGCGGGAGTTGGAAATGAGCAGTTCTTC. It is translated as CASTRLAGVGNEQFF.

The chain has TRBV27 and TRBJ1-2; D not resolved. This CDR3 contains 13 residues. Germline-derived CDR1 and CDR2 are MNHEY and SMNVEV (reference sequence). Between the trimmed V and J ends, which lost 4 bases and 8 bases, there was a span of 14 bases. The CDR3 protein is CASSSGRNDGYTF. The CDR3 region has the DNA TGTGCCAGCAGTTCGGGCAGGAACGACGGCTACACCTTC.

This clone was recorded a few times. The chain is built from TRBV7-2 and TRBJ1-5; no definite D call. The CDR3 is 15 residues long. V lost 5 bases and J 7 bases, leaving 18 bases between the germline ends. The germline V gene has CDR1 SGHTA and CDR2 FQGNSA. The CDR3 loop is CASSPRGRGVQPQHF. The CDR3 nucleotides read TGTGCCAGCAGCCCGAGAGGGAGAGGCGTCCAGCCCCAGCATTTT.

The CDR3 reads CASGFLLSGATNTGELFF. The CDR3 DNA sequence: TGTGCTAGTGGTTTTCTCCTTAGCGGGGCTACGAACACCGGGGAGCTGTTTTTT. This chain uses TRBV12-5 with TRBJ2-2, with 8 bases that match TRBD2. V lost 3 bases and J lost 0; bases outside the gene matches: 9. The CDR3 loop spans 18 amino acids. Germline values: CDR1 LGHNT, CDR2 FRNRAP.

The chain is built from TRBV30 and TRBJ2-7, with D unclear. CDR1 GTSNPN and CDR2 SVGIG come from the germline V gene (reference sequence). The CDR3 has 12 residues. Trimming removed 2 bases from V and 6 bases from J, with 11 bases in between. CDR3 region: CAWSSSGLEQYF. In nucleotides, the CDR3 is TGTGCCTGGAGTTCCTCCGGGCTCGAGCAGTACTTC.

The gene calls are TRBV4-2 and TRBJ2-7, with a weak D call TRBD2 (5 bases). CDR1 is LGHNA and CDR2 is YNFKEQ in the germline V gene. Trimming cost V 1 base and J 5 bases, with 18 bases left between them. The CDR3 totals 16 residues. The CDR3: CASSQGKGGGPNEQYF. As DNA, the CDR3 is TGTGCCAGCAGCCAAGGGAAGGGCGGAGGCCCCAACGAGCAGTACTTC.

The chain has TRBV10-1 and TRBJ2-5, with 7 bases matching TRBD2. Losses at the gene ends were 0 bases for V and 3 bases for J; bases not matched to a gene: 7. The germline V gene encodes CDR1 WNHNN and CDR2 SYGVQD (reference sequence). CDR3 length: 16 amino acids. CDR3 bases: TGCGCCAGCAGTGAGTCCTTATGGGAGGGAAAAGAGACCCAGTACTTC. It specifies CASSESLWEGKETQYF.

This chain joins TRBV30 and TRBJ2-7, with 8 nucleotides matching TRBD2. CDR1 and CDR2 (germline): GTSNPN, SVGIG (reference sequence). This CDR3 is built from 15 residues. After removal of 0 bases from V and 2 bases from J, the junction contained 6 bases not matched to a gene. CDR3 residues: CAWSVLGLGTYEQYF. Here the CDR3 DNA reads TGTGCCTGGAGTGTACTGGGACTAGGTACCTACGAGCAGTACTTC.

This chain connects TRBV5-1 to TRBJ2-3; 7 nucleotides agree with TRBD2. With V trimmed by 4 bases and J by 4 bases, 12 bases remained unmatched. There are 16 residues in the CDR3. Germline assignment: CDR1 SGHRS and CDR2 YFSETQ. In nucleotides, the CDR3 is TGCGCCAGCAGCCCGCGACTAGCAGACGGTCCAGATACGCAGTATTTT. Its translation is CASSPRLADGPDTQYF.

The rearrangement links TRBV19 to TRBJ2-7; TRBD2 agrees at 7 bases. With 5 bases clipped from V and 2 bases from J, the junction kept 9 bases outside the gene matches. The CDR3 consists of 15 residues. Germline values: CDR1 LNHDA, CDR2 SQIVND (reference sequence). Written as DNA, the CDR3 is TGTGCCAGTAGTCCCGCTAGCGGAGGGCCCTACGAGCAGTACTTC. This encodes CASSPASGGPYEQYF.

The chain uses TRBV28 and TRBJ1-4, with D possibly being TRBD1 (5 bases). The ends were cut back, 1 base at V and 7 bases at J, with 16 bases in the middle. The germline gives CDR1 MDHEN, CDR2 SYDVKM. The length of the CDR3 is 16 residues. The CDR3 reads CASSLSPWEGREKLFF. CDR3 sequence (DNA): TGTGCCAGCAGTTTATCCCCCTGGGAGGGGCGTGAAAAACTGTTTTTT.

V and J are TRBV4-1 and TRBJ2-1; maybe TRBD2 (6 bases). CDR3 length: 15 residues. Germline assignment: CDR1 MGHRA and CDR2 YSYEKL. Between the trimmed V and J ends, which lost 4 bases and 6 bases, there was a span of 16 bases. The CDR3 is CASSPLGGDRNEQFF. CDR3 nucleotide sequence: TGCGCCAGCAGCCCGTTGGGCGGGGACCGCAATGAGCAGTTCTTC.

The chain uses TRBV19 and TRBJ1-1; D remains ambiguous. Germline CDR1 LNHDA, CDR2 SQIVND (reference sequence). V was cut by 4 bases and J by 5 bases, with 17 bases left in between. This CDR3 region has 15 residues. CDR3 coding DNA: TGTGCCAGTAGTACCTTGCCATCAACAGAGACTGAAGCTTTCTTT. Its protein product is CASSTLPSTETEAFF. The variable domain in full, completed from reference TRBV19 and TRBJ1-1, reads DGGITQSPKYLFRKEGQNVTLSCEQNLNHDAMYWYRQDPGQGLRLIYYSQIVNDFQKGDIAEGYSVSREKKESFPLTVTSAQKNPTAFYLCASSTLPSTETEAFFGQGTRLTVV.

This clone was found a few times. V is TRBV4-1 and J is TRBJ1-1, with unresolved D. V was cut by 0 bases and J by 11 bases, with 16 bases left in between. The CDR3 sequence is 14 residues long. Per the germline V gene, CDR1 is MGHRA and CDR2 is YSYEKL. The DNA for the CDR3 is TGCGCCAGCAGCCAAGATAATATCCCTCACTTCGCTTTCTTT. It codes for CASSQDNIPHFAFF.

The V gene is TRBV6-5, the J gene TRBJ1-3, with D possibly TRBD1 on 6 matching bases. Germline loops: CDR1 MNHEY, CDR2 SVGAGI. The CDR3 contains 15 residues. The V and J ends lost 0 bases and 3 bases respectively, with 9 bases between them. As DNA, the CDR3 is TGTGCCAGCAGTTACTCCCGGACAGTTGGAAACACCATATATTTT. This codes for CASSYSRTVGNTIYF.

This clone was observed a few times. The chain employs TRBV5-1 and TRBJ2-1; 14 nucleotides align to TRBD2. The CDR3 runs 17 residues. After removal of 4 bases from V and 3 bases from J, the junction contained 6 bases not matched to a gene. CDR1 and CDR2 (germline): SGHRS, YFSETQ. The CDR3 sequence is CASSPTSGRAIYNEQFF. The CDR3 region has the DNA TGCGCCAGCAGCCCGACTAGCGGGAGGGCAATCTACAATGAGCAGTTCTTC.